The present T cell receptor beta chain was sequenced within a study of chemoradiotherapy in HPV16-positive cancers. Study observations and caveats: The functional HPV-specific definition rests on just a couple of HPV16-positive patients.

Repeated repertoire sampling spanned the course of chemoradiotherapy. Method: immunoSEQ multiplex PCR; TCRdb's copy keeps in-frame clones and lacks some. The sample has about 6,400 clones; under 85% are singletons. With respect to this clone: What it recognizes is unknown.

The sequencing here drew on tumor tissue, taken from a patient who underwent chemoradiotherapy. This receptor was identified in a human donor with HPV-associated anogenital cancer.

The CDR3 reads CATSQQINTEAFF. CDR3 DNA: TGTGCCACATCTCAACAGATAAACACTGAAGCTTTCTTT. V gene TRBV19 combines with J gene TRBJ1-1; D call uncertain. The CDR3 sequence is 13 residues long. Trimming pared 10 bases from V and 2 bases from J, leaving 14 bases between. Looked up from germline, CDR1 is LNHDA and CDR2 is SQIVND (reference sequence). Looking up the rest from reference TRBV19 and TRBJ1-1 gives the full variable domain: DGGITQSPKYLFRKEGQNVTLSCEQNLNHDAMYWYRQDPGQGLRLIYYSQIVNDFQKGDIAEGYSVSREKKESFPLTVTSAQKNPTAFYLCATSQQINTEAFFGQGTRLTVV.